This paragraph covers one T cell receptor (beta chain) sequence. This entry is derived from a study of T cells in localized non-small cell lung cancer. Using immunoSEQ multiplex PCR, the repertoire was profiled, and TCRdb retains in-frame clones only, with some absent. The sample carries about 36,000 clones, more than 80% recorded once. The germline V and J ends were trimmed by 5 bases and 0 bases, with 10 bases remaining between them. The CDR3 spans 15 residues. Per germline, CDR1 SEHNR and CDR2 FQNEAQ (reference sequence). The sequence derives from an older female donor with stage I lung adenocarcinoma. V usage is TRBV7-9 and J usage is TRBJ2-2, with D unresolved. The sample here was peripheral blood, taken before any cancer treatment. The CDR3 sequence: CASSPDFANTGELFF. The CDR3 DNA reads TGTGCCAGCAGCCCCGACTTCGCGAACACCGGGGAGCTGTTTTTT.